The source of this TCR beta chain is a study of shared clonotypes between healthy human individuals. The CDR3 length is 14 residues. Germline V gene sequence: CDR1 MDHEN, CDR2 SYDVKM. V lost 6 bases and J lost 5, with 14 bases in between. Assay: immunoSEQ multiplex PCR; the TCRdb copy retains only in-frame clones and omits some. The sample includes approximately 980,000 clones, 60% to 85% of them seen just once. The specimen sequenced was memory CD4+ T cells sorted from blood. As to subset: CD45RA-negative fraction. The gene calls are TRBV28 and TRBJ1-5, with D unclear. The TCR originated in a man younger than 35 in good health. The CDR3 sequence is CASSPDLLHQPQHF. CDR3 nucleotide sequence: TGTGCCAGCAGCCCCGACCTACTACATCAGCCCCAGCATTTT.